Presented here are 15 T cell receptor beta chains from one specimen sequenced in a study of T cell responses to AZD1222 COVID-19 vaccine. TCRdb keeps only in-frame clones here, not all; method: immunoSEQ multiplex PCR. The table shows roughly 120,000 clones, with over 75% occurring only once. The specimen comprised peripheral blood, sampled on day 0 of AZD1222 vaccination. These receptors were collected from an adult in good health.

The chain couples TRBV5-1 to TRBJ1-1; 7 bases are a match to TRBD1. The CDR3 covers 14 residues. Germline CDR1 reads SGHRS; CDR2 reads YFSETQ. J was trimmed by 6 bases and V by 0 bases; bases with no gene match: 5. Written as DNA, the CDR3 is TGCGCCAGCAGCTTGGAGGGGGCTGGGTCTGAAGCTTTCTTT. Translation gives CASSLEGAGSEAFF.

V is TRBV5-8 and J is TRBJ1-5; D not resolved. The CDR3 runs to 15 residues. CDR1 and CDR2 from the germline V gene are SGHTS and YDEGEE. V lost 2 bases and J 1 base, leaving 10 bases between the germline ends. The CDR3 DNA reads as TGTGCCAGCAGCTTTGACCGCCTAAGCAATCAGCCCCAGCATTTT. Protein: CASSFDRLSNQPQHF.

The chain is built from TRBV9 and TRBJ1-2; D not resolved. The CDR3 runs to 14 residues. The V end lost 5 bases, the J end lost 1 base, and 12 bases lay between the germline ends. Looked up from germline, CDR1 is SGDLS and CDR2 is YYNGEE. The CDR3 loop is CASSRTPDNYGYTF. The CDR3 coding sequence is TGTGCCAGCAGTCGTACCCCAGATAACTATGGCTACACCTTC. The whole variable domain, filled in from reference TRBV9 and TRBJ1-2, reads DSGVTQTPKHLITATGQRVTLRCSPRSGDLSVYWYQQSLDQGLQFLIQYYNGEERAKGNILERFSAQQFPDLHSELNLSSLELGDSALYFCASSRTPDNYGYTFGSGTRLTVV.

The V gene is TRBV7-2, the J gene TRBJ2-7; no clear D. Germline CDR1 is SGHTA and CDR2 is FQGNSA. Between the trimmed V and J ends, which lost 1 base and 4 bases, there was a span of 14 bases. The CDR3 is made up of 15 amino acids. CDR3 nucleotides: TGTGCCAGCAGCTTAGGAACCCCTGGGATGTACGAGCAGTACTTC. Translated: CASSLGTPGMYEQYF.

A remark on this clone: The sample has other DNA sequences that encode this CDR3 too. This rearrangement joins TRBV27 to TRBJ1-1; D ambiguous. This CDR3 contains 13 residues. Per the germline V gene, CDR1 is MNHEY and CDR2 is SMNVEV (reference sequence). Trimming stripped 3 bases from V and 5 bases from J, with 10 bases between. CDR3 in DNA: TGTGCCAGCAGTTTCGTAGGAAATACTGAAGCTTTCTTT. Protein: CASSFVGNTEAFF.

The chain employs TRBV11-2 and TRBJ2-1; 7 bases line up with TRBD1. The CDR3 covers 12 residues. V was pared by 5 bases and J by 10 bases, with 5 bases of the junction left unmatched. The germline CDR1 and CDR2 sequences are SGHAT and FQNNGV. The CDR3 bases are TGTGCCAGCAGCCTAACAGGGGTGGAGCAGTTCTTC. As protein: CASSLTGVEQFF. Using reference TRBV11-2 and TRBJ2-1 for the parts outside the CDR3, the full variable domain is EAGVAQSPRYKIIEKRQSVAFWCNPISGHATLYWYQQILGQGPKLLIQFQNNGVVDDSQLPKDRFSAERLKGVDSTLKIQPAKLEDSAVYLCASSLTGVEQFFGPGTRLTVL.

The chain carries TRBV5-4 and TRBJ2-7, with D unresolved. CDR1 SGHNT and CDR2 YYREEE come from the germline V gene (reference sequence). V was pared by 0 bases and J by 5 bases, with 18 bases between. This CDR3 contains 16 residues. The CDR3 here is CASSLGGKGLGNEQYF. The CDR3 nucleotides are TGTGCCAGCAGCTTGGGTGGTAAGGGATTAGGTAACGAGCAGTACTTC. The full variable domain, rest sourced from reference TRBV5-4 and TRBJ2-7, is ETGVTQSPTHLIKTRGQQVTLRCSSQSGHNTVSWYQQALGQGPQFIFQYYREEENGRGNFPPRFSGLQFPNYSSELNVNALELDDSALYLCASSLGGKGLGNEQYFGPGTRLTVT.

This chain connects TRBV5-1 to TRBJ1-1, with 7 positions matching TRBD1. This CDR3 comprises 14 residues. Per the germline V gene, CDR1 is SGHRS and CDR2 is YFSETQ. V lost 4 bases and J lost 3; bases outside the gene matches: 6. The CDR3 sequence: CASSPPTGHTEAFF. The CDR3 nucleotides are TGCGCCAGCAGCCCCCCGACAGGGCACACTGAAGCTTTCTTT. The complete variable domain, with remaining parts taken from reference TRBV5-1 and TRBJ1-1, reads KAGVTQTPRYLIKTRGQQVTLSCSPISGHRSVSWYQQTPGQGLQFLFEYFSETQRNKGNFPGRFSGRQFSNSRSEMNVSTLELGDSALYLCASSPPTGHTEAFFGQGTRLTVV.

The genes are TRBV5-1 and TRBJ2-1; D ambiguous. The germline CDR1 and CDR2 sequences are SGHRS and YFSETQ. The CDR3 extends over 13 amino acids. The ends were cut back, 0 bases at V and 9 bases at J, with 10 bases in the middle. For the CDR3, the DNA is TGCGCCAGCAGCTTGGAAGGGTCGGGTGAGCAGTTCTTC. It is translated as CASSLEGSGEQFF.

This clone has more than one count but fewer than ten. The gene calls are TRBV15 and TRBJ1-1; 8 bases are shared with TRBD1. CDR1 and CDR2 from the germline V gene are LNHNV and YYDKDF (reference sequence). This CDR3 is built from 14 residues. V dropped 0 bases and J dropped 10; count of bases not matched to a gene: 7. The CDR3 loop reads CATSRDRGRGLAFF. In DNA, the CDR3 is TGTGCCACCAGCAGAGACAGGGGGCGCGGACTAGCTTTCTTT.

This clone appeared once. CDR3 protein: CASSRKWQGANSPLHF. The CDR3 nucleotides read TGTGCCAGCAGCCGAAAGTGGCAGGGGGCAAATTCACCCCTCCACTTT. The chain is built from TRBV3-1 (or the pseudogene TRBV3-2) and TRBJ1-6; 8 bases map to TRBD1. Per the germline V gene, CDR1 is LGHDT and CDR2 is YNNKEL (reference sequence). CDR3 size: 16 residues. V trimming: 4 bases; J trimming: 7 bases; junction bases outside the gene matches: 9.

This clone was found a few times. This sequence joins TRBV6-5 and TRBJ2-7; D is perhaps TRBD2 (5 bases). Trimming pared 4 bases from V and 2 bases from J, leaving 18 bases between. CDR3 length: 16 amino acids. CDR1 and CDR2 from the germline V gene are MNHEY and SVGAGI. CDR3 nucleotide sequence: TGTGCCAGCAGTTTTTCCTCCATCGGGGTTACCTACGAGCAGTACTTC. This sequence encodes CASSFSSIGVTYEQYF.

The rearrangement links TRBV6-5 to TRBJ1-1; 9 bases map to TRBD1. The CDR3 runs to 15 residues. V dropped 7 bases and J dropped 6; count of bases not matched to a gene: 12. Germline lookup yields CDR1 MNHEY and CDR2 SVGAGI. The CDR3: CASTEGTGNNAEAFF. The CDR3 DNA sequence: TGTGCCAGCACCGAAGGGACAGGGAACAACGCTGAAGCTTTCTTT.

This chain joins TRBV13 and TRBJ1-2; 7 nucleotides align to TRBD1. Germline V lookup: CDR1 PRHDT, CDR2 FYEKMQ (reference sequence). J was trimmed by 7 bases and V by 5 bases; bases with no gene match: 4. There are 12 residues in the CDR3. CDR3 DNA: TGTGCCAGCAGCATCCGGGACAGTGGCTACACCTTC. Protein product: CASSIRDSGYTF. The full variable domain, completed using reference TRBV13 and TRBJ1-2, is AAGVIQSPRHLIKEKRETATLKCYPIPRHDTVYWYQQGPGQDPQFLISFYEKMQSDKGSIPDRFSAQQFSDYHSELNMSSLELGDSALYFCASSIRDSGYTFGSGTRLTVV.

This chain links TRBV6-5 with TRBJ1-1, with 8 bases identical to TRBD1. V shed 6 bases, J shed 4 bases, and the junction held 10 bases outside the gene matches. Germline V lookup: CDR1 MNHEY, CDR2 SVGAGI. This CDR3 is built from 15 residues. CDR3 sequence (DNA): TGTGCCAGCAGCCAACCCAGGGGGCGCGGCACTGAAGCTTTCTTT. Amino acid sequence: CASSQPRGRGTEAFF.